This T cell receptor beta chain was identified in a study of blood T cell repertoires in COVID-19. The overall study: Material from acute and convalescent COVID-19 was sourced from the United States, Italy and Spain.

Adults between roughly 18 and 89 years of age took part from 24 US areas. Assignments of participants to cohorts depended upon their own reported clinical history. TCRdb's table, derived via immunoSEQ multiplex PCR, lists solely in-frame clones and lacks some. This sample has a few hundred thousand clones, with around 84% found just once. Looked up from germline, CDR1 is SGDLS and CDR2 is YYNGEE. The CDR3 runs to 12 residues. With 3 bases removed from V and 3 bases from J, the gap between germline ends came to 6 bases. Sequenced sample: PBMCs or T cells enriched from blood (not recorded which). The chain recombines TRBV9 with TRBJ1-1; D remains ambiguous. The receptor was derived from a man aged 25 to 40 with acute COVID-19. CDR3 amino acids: CASSGAYTEAFF. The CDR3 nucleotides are TGTGCCAGCAGCGGGGCCTACACTGAAGCTTTCTTT.